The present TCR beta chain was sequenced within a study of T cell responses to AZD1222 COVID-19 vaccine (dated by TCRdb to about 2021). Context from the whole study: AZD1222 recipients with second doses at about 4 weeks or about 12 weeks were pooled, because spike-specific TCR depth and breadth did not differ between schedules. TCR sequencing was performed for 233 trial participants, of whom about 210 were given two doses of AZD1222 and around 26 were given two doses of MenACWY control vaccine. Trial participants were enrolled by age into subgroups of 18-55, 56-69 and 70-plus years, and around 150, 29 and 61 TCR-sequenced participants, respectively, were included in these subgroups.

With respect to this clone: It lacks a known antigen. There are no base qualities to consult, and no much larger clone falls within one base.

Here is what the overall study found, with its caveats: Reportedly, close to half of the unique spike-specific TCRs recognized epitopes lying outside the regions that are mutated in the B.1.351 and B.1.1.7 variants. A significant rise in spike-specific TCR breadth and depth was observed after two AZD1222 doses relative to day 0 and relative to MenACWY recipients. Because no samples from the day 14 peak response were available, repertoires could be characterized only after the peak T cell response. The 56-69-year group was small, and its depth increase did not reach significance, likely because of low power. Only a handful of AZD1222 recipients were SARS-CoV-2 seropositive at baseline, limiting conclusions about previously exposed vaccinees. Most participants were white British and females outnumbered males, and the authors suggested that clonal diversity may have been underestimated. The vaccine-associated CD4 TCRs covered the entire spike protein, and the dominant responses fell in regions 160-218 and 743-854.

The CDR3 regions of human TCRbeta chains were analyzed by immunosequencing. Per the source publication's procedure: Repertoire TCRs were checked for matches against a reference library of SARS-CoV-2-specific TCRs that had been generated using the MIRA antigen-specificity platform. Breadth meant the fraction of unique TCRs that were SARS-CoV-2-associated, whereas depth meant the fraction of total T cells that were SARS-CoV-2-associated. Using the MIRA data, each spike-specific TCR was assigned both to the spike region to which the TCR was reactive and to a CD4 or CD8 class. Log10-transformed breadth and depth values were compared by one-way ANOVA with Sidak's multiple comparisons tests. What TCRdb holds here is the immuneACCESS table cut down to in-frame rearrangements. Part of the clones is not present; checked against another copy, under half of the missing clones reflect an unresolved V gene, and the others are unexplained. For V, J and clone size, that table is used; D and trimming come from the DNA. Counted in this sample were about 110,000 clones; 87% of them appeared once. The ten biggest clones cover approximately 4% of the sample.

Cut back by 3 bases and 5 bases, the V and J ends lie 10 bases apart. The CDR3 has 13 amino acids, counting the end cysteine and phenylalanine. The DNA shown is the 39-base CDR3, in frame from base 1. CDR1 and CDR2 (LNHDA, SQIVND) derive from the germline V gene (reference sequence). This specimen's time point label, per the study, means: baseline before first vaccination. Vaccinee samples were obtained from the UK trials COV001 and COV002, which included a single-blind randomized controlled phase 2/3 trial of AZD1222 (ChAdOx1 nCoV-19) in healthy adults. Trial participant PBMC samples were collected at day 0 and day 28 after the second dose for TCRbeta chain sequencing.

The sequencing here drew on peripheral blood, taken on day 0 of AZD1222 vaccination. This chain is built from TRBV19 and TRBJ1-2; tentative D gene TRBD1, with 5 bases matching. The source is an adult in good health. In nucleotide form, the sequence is TGTGCCAGTAGTATTACAGGAGGTTATGGCTACACCTTC. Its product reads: CASSITGGYGYTF.